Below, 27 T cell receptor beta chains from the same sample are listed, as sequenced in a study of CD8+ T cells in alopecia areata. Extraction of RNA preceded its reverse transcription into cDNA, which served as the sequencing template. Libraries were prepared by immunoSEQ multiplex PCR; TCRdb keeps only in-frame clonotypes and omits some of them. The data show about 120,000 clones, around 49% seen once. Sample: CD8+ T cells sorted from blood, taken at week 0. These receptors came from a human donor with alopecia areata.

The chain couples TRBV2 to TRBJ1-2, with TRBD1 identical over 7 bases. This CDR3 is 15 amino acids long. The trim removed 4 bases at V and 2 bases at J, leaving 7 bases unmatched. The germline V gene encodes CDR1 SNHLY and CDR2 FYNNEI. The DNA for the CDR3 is TGTGCCAGCAGTGTTCAGGGGGATCCCAACTATGGCTACACCTTC. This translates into CASSVQGDPNYGYTF.

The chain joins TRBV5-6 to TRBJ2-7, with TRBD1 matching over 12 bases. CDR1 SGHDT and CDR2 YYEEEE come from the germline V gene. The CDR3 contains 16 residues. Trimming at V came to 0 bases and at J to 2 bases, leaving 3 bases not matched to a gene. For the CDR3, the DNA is TGTGCCAGCAGCTTGGCCGGGACAGGGGGCACCTACGAGCAGTACTTC. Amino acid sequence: CASSLAGTGGTYEQYF.

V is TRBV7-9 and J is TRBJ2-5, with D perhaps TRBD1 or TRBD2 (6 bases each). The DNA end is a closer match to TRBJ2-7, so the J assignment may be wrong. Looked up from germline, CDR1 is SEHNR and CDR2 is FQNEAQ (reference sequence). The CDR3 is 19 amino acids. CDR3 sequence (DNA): TGTGCCAGCAGCTTAGCTGGGGCAGGGGAGGTCCTCCTGTCCTACGAGCAGTACTTC. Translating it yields CASSLAGAGEVLLSYEQYF.

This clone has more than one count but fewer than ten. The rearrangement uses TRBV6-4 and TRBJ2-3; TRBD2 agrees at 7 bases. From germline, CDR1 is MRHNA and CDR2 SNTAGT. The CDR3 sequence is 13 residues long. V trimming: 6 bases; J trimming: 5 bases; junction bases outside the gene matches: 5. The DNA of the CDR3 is TGTGCCAGCAGCCTAGCGGAACAAGATACGCAGTATTTT. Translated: CASSLAEQDTQYF.

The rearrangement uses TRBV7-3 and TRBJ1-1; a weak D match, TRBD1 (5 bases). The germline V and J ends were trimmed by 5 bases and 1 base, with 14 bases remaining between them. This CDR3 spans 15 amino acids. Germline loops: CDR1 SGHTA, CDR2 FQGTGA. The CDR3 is CASSPNRGRNTEAFF. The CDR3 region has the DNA TGTGCCAGCAGCCCGAACCGGGGGAGGAACACTGAAGCTTTCTTT. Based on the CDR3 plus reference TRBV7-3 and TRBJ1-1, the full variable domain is GAGVSQTPSNKVTEKGKYVELRCDPISGHTALYWYRQSLGQGPEFLIYFQGTGAADDSGLPNDRFFAVRPEGSVSTLKIQRTERGDSAVYLCASSPNRGRNTEAFFGQGTRLTVV.

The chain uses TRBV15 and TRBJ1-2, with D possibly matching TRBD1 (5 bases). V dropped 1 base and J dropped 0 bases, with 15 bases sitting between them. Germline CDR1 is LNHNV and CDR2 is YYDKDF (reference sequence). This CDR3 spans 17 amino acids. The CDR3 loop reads CATSRGQRSNSNYGYTF. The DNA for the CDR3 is TGTGCCACCAGCAGAGGACAGCGATCGAATTCTAACTATGGCTACACCTTC. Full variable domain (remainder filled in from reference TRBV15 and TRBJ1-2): DAMVIQNPRYQVTQFGKPVTLSCSQTLNHNVMYWYQQKSSQAPKLLFHYYDKDFNNEADTPDNFQSRRPNTSFCFLDIRSPGLGDTAMYLCATSRGQRSNSNYGYTFGSGTRLTVV.

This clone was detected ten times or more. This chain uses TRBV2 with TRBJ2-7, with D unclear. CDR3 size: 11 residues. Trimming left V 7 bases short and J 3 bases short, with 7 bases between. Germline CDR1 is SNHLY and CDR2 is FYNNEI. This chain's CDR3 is CASTQRYEQYF. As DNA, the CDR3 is TGTGCCAGCACTCAACGCTACGAGCAGTACTTC.

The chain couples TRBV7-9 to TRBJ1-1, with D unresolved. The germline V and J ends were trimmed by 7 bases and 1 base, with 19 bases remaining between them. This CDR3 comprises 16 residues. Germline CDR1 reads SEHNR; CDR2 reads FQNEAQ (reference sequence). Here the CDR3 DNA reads TGTGCCAGCATACCCCCTTCCGGACGGACGAACACTGAAGCTTTCTTT. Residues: CASIPPSGRTNTEAFF.

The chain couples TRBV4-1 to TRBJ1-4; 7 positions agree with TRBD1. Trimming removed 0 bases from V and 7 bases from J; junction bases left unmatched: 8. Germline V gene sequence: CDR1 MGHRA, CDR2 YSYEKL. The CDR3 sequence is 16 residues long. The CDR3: CASSQDTDRRSEKLFF. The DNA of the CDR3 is TGCGCCAGCAGCCAAGATACGGACAGGAGGAGTGAAAAACTGTTTTTT.

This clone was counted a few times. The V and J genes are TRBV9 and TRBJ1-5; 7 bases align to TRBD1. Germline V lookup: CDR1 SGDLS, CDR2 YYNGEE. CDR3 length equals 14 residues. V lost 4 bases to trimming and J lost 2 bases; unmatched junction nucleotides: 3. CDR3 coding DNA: TGTGCCAGCAGCTCCACAGGGGGCAATCAGCCCCAGCATTTT. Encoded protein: CASSSTGGNQPQHF.

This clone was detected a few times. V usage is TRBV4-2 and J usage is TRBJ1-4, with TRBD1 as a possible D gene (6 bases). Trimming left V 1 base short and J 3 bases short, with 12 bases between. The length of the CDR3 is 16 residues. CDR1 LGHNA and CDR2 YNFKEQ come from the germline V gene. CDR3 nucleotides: TGTGCCAGCAGCCAAGCCCCCACAGGGTCTAATGAAAAACTGTTTTTT. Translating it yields CASSQAPTGSNEKLFF.

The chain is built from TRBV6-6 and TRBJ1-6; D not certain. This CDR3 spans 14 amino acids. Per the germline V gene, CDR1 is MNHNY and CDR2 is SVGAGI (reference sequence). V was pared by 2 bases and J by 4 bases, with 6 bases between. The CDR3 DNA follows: TGTGCCAGCAGTTACGAGGATTATAATTCACCCCTCCACTTT. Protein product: CASSYEDYNSPLHF.

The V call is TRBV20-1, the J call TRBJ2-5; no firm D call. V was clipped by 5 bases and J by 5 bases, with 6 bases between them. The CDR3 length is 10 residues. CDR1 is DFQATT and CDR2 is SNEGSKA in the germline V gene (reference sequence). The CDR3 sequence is CSAYRETQYF. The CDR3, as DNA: TGCAGTGCTTATAGGGAGACCCAGTACTTC.

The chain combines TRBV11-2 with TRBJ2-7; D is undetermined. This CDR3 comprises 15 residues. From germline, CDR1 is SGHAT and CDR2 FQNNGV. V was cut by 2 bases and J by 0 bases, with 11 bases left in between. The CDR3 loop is CASSLIGGSSYEQYF. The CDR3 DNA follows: TGTGCCAGCAGCTTAATTGGCGGCAGCTCCTACGAGCAGTACTTC. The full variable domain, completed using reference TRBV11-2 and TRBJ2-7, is EAGVAQSPRYKIIEKRQSVAFWCNPISGHATLYWYQQILGQGPKLLIQFQNNGVVDDSQLPKDRFSAERLKGVDSTLKIQPAKLEDSAVYLCASSLIGGSSYEQYFGPGTRLTVT.

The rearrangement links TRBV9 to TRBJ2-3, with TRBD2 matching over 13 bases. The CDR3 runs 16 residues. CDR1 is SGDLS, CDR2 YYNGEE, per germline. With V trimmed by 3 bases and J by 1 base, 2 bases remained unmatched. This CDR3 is CASSAGTSGGTDTQYF. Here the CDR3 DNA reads TGTGCCAGCAGCGCAGGGACTAGCGGGGGCACAGATACGCAGTATTTT.

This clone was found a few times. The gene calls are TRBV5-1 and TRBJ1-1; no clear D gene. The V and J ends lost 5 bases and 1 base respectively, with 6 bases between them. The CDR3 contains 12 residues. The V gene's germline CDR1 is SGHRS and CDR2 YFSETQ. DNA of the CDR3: TGCGCCAGCAGAAACACGAACACTGAAGCTTTCTTT. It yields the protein CASRNTNTEAFF.

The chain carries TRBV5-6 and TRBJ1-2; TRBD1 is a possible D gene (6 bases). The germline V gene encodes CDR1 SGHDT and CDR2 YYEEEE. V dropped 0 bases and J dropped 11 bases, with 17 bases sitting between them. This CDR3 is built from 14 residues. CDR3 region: CASSLAGGPEIYTF. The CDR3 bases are TGTGCCAGCAGCTTGGCGGGGGGCCCAGAGATTTACACCTTC. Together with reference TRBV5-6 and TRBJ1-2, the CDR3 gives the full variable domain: DAGVTQSPTHLIKTRGQQVTLRCSPKSGHDTVSWYQQALGQGPQFIFQYYEEEERQRGNFPDRFSGHQFPNYSSELNVNALLLGDSALYLCASSLAGGPEIYTFGSGTRLTVV.

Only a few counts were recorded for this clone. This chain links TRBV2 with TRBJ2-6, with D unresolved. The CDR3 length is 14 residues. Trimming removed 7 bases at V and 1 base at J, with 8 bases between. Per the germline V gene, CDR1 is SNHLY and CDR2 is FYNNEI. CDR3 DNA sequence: TGTGCCAGCACCCAGGAGTCTGGGGCCAACGTCCTGACTTTC. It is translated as CASTQESGANVLTF. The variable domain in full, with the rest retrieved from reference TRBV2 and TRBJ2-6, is EPEVTQTPSHQVTQMGQEVILRCVPISNHLYFYWYRQILGQKVEFLVSFYNNEISEKSEIFDDQFSVERPDGSNFTLKIRSTKLEDSAMYFCASTQESGANVLTFGAGSRLTVL.

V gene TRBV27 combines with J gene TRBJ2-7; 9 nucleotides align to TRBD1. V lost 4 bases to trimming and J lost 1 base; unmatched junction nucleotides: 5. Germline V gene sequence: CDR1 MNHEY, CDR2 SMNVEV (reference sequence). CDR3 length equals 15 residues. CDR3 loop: CASSSPGTGSYEQYF. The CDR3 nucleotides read TGTGCCAGCAGTTCCCCCGGGACAGGGTCCTACGAGCAGTACTTC.

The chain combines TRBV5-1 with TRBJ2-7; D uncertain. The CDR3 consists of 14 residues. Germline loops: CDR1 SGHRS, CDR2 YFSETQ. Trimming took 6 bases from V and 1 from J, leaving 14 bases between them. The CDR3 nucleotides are TGCGCCAGCACCCGGGTATCTGAGTCCTACGAGCAGTACTTC. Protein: CASTRVSESYEQYF. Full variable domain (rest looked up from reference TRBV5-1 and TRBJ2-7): KAGVTQTPRYLIKTRGQQVTLSCSPISGHRSVSWYQQTPGQGLQFLFEYFSETQRNKGNFPGRFSGRQFSNSRSEMNVSTLELGDSALYLCASTRVSESYEQYFGPGTRLTVT.

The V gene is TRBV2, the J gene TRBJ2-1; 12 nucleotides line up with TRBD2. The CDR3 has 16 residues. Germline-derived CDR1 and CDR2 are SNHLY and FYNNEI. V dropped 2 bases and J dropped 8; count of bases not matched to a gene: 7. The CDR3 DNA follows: TGTGCCAGCAGTGAATACCCTAGCGGGGGGGCGGATGAGCAGTTCTTC. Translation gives CASSEYPSGGADEQFF.

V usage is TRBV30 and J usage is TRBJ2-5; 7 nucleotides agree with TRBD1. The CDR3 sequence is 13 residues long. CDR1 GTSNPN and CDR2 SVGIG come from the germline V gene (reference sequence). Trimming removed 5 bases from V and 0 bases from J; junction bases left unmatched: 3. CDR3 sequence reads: CAWEGTDQETQYF. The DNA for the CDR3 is TGTGCCTGGGAGGGGACAGACCAAGAGACCCAGTACTTC.

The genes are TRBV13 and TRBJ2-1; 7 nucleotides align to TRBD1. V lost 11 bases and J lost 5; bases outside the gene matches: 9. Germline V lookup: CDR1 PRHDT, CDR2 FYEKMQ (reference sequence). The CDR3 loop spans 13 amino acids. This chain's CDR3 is CACRDSGHNEQFF. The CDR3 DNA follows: TGTGCCTGTCGGGACAGCGGTCACAATGAGCAGTTCTTC.

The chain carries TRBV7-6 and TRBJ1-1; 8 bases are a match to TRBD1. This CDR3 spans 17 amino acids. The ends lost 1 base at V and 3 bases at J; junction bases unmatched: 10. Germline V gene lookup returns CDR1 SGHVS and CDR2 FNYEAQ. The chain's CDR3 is CASSLGGTGHKDTEAFF. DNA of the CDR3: TGTGCCAGCAGCTTAGGGGGGACAGGACATAAGGACACTGAAGCTTTCTTT. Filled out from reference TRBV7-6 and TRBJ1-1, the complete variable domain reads GAGVSQSPRYKVTKRGQDVALRCDPISGHVSLYWYRQALGQGPEFLTYFNYEAQQDKSGLPNDRFSAERPEGSISTLTIQRTEQRDSAMYRCASSLGGTGHKDTEAFFGQGTRLTVV.

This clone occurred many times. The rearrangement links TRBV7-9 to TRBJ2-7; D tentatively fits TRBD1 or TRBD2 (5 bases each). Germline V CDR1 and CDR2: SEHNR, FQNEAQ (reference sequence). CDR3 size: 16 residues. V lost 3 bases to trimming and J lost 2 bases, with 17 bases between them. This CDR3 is CASSFPGPYTPYEQYF. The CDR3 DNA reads TGTGCCAGCAGCTTTCCGGGGCCCTATACCCCCTACGAGCAGTACTTC.

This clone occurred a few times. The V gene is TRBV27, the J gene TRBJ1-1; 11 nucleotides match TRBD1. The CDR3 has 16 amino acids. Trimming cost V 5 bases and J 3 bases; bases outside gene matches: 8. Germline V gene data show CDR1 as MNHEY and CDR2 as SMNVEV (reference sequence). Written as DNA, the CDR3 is TGTGCCAGCAGTCCCGGACAGGGGGCAGGGGACACTGAAGCTTTCTTT. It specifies CASSPGQGAGDTEAFF.

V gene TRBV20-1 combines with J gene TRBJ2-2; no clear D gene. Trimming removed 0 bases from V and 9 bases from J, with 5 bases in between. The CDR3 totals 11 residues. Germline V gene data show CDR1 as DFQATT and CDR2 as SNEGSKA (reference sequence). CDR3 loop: CSARDEWELFF. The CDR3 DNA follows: TGCAGTGCTAGAGATGAGTGGGAGCTGTTTTTT.